The rows below give T cell receptor beta chains drawn from one sample of a study of blood T cell repertoires in COVID-19. The method was immunoSEQ multiplex PCR; TCRdb's version includes in-frame clones alone and lacks a portion of them. The sample lists approximately 400,000 clones, approximately 93% occurring once. Source material: PBMCs or T cells enriched from blood (not recorded which). The receptors derive from a middle-aged woman who had been exposed to COVID-19. Each CDR3 is given with its conserved first and last residue. D genes are given only for firm matches. The size of a clone is reported for some rows only, either as once, few or many, or as a class for expanded clones.

CDR3 length	clone size	V gene	D gene	J gene	CDR3 protein	CDR3 DNA
13	once	TRBV7-2	TRBD1	TRBJ1-3	CASRTGGGNTIYF	TGTGCCAGCAGGACAGGGGGTGGAAACACCATATATTTT
16	.	TRBV19	TRBD2	TRBJ2-7	CASSVRGLAGENEQYF	TGTGCCAGTAGTGTCCGAGGACTAGCGGGAGAAAACGAGCAGTACTTC
18	.	TRBV2	.	TRBJ2-1	CASSEKISGTRFYNEQFF	TGTGCCAGCAGTGAGAAGATTTCCGGGACACGTTTCTACAATGAGCAGTTCTTC
15	few	TRBV6-5	TRBD1	TRBJ2-7	CASSYSGQGSYEQYF	TGTGCCAGCAGTTACTCGGGACAGGGCTCCTACGAGCAGTACTTC
15	few	TRBV9	TRBD2	TRBJ2-1	CASSVAAGEHNEQFF	TGTGCCAGCAGCGTAGCAGCGGGAGAACACAATGAGCAGTTCTTC
18	.	TRBV15	TRBD1	TRBJ1-3	CATSRDLGGTGGRNTIYF	TGTGCCACCAGCAGAGACTTAGGCGGGACAGGGGGGAGAAACACCATATATTTT
15	once	TRBV19	TRBD1	TRBJ1-4	CASSVYRGQGEKLFF	TGTGCCAGTAGTGTCTACAGGGGGCAGGGTGAAAAACTGTTTTTT
13	few	TRBV12-5	.	TRBJ2-2	CASGLVEAGELFF	TGTGCTAGTGGTTTGGTAGAGGCCGGGGAGCTGTTTTTT
14	.	TRBV18	.	TRBJ1-1	CASSQRGENTEAFF	TGTGCCAGCTCCCAGCGGGGGGAGAACACTGAAGCTTTCTTT
14	.	TRBV7-2	.	TRBJ1-2	CASRRPDFNYGYTF	TGTGCCAGCAGAAGACCCGACTTTAACTATGGCTACACCTTC
18	.	TRBV30	TRBD1	TRBJ1-5	CAWSSGTGVSGGNQPQHF	TGTGCCTGGAGTTCCGGGACAGGGGTCTCCGGGGGCAATCAGCCCCAGCATTTT
14	.	TRBV29-1	TRBD2	TRBJ2-1	CSVEQRGLVNEQFF	TGCAGCGTTGAACAGAGGGGACTAGTAAATGAGCAGTTCTTC
14	.	TRBV27	TRBD1	TRBJ2-7	CASSLKQGVGEQYF	TGTGCCAGCAGTTTAAAACAGGGGGTAGGGGAGCAGTACTTC
13	.	TRBV3-1/TRBV3-2	.	TRBJ1-4	CASKSSTNEKLFF	TGTGCCAGCAAAAGCTCAACTAATGAAAAACTGTTTTTT
14	.	TRBV18	.	TRBJ1-2	CASSPQDRQYGYTF	TGTGCCAGCTCACCGCAGGACAGACAGTATGGCTACACCTTC
12	.	TRBV30	.	TRBJ1-2	CAWAQGWYGYTF	TGTGCCTGGGCGCAGGGTTGGTATGGCTACACCTTC
15	once	TRBV19	TRBD1	TRBJ2-7	CATTNPGTGFHEQYF	TGTGCCACTACGAACCCCGGGACAGGGTTCCACGAGCAGTACTTC
12	.	TRBV15	.	TRBJ2-7	CATARGYDVQYF	TGTGCCACCGCAAGGGGGTACGATGTGCAGTACTTC
13	.	TRBV29-1	TRBD1	TRBJ2-7	CSVVTGGPGEQYF	TGCAGCGTTGTCACAGGGGGCCCTGGCGAGCAGTACTTC
13	.	TRBV29-1	.	TRBJ1-1	CSVAVDRGTEAFF	TGCAGCGTCGCAGTGGACAGAGGAACTGAAGCTTTCTTT
14	.	TRBV11-2	TRBD1	TRBJ2-7	CASAYGTGIYEQYF	TGTGCCAGCGCTTACGGGACAGGGATTTACGAGCAGTACTTC
11	.	TRBV5-1	.	TRBJ1-1	CASSRGAEAFF	TGCGCCAGCAGCCGGGGGGCTGAAGCTTTCTTT
15	.	TRBV25-1	TRBD2	TRBJ2-3	CASSPKTSEGDTQYF	TGTGCCAGCAGTCCCAAGACTAGCGAGGGAGATACGCAGTATTTT
15	.	TRBV7-9	.	TRBJ2-7	CASSLASDGSGEQYF	TGTGCCAGCAGCTTAGCTTCGGACGGGAGCGGGGAGCAGTACTTC
14	once	TRBV2	TRBD1	TRBJ1-5	CATRGTGGDQPQHF	TGTGCCACCAGAGGGACAGGGGGAGATCAGCCCCAGCATTTT
17	.	TRBV5-1	TRBD2	TRBJ2-5	CASSLAGRGKGQETQYF	TGCGCCAGCAGCTTGGCCGGGAGGGGGAAAGGGCAAGAGACCCAGTACTTC
15	once	TRBV5-6	.	TRBJ2-2	CASSWGPRGTGELFF	TGTGCCAGCAGCTGGGGACCCAGGGGCACCGGGGAGCTGTTTTTT
13	.	TRBV30	.	TRBJ1-4	CAWSRDSDEKLFF	TGTGCCTGGAGCCGAGACTCAGATGAAAAACTGTTTTTT
17	.	TRBV7-8	TRBD2	TRBJ2-7	CASSSSGTSGSKYEQYF	TGTGCCAGCAGCTCTAGCGGGACTAGCGGGAGTAAATACGAGCAGTACTTC
14	.	TRBV10-3	.	TRBJ1-2	CAIDPGKGFGGYTF	TGTGCCATCGATCCAGGGAAAGGATTTGGTGGCTACACCTTC